This T cell receptor beta chain is drawn from a study of human T cells and chemical hapten exposure. For the study at large: From small differences in pooled library volume came most of the variation in per-sample TCR yields. Notes on the study in general: Unchanged with DPC sensitization were TCRs above 1 in 1000 frequency.

Individual cDNA molecules had unique molecular identifiers attached to them by the library. Authors' analysis steps: Sequenced samples showed a median of approximately 100,000 TCRs each, with counts running from around 20,000 to 690,000. TCRdb ran MiXCR on the reads and lists one entry per CDR3 protein. TCRdb's processing, not the authors' own work, is the source of the V and J calls. This sample yields about 120,000 distinct CDR3 sequences, of which around 9% are seen a single time; around 1.4% belongs to the top ten. Total RNA was isolated from whole blood that had not been fractionated. This clonotype was seen at least ten times. Its antigen is as yet unknown. The sample comprised whole blood. The TCR originated in a human donor in good health. Some clones in this sample may be carry-over from other donors' samples.

Written as DNA, the CDR3 is TGTGCCAGCAGCTCCTCGTTTACAGGGACTAACTATGGCTACACCTTC. It yields the protein CASSSSFTGTNYGYTF. The rearrangement links TRBV7-7 to TRBJ1-2; D possibly corresponds to TRBD1 (6 bases). Looked up from germline, CDR1 is SSHAT and CDR2 is FNYEAQ (reference sequence). V was pared by 4 bases and J by 0 bases, with 15 bases between. There are 16 residues in the CDR3.